The rows below give T cell receptor beta chains drawn from one sample of a study of shared T cell receptors in the human thymus. Sequenced by immunoSEQ multiplex PCR; TCRdb stores in-frame clones only, minus some. Among fewer than 700,000 clones listed, 85% to 90% were seen once. The same sample was also used in a study of human thymus T cells.

What was sequenced was thymocytes. The receptors were gathered from a boy under three years old with a congenital heart defect. CDR3s leave out the opening cysteine and the closing phenylalanine or tryptophan. Where a row states a size, it is once, few, many or the class of an expanded clone; other rows omit it.

J: TRBJ2-7
V: TRBV30
size: .
CDR3: ASKGTGPYEQY

J: TRBJ1-2
V: TRBV18
size: .
CDR3: ASSPSGAGVPQGYT

J: TRBJ2-5
V: TRBV5-1
size: .
CDR3: ASTNWLAGRETQY

J: TRBJ2-1
V: TRBV6-6
size: .
CDR3: ASSFTQGNDNEQF

J: TRBJ2-5
V: TRBV11-2
size: .
CDR3: ASSYRDRGLQETQY

J: TRBJ2-1
V: TRBV7-6
size: .
CDR3: ASSLSLASAASSYNEQF

J: TRBJ1-2
V: TRBV29-1
size: few
CDR3: SVLRGLDGYT

J: TRBJ1-4
V: TRBV5-1
size: .
CDR3: ASSPGDGANEKLF

J: TRBJ2-7
V: TRBV7-2
size: .
CDR3: ASSLRSPPYEQY

J: .
V: TRBV4-3
size: .
CDR3: ASSQGGLIPYEQY

J: TRBJ2-1
V: TRBV2
size: .
CDR3: ASSEAGRDRVPNEQF

J: TRBJ2-7
V: TRBV6-1
size: .
CDR3: ASSELETSGPPGSYEQY

J: TRBJ2-5
V: TRBV5-8
size: .
CDR3: ASSLNQSGRARGRQETQY

J: TRBJ1-5
V: TRBV19
size: .
CDR3: ASSMRDRHNQPQH

J: TRBJ2-5
V: TRBV6-6
size: .
CDR3: ASTGRRGRTPETQY

J: TRBJ2-3
V: TRBV4-3
size: .
CDR3: ASSHGEVRDTQY

J: TRBJ1-5
V: TRBV29-1
size: .
CDR3: SGPRDRGKKNQPQH

J: TRBJ2-7
V: TRBV29-1
size: .
CDR3: SVESGEQY

J: TRBJ2-5
V: TRBV4-3
size: .
CDR3: ASSGQGLEQETQY

J: TRBJ2-7
V: TRBV5-4
size: .
CDR3: ASSSRTEPYEQY

J: TRBJ2-1
V: TRBV4-2
size: .
CDR3: ASSQGIRLGGGEEQF

J: TRBJ2-5
V: TRBV28
size: once
CDR3: ASSHRGSETQY

J: TRBJ2-5
V: TRBV4-1
size: .
CDR3: ASSQDGSGRAIGEETQY

J: TRBJ1-1
V: TRBV5-6
size: .
CDR3: ASSLWRATEAF

J: TRBJ2-1
V: TRBV27
size: .
CDR3: ASSWSSGNKVQF

J: TRBJ2-7
V: TRBV11-3
size: .
CDR3: ASSLGGHKIYEQY

J: TRBJ2-3
V: TRBV28
size: once
CDR3: ASSFTRGGSTDTQY

J: TRBJ1-3
V: TRBV11-2
size: .
CDR3: ASSIRGGNTIY

J: TRBJ2-7
V: TRBV28
size: .
CDR3: ASSLERLAPLSYEQY

J: TRBJ2-2
V: TRBV7-3
size: .
CDR3: ASSLSGAGELF

J: TRBJ2-1
V: TRBV25-1
size: once
CDR3: ASRTSGRAGNEQF

J: TRBJ2-2
V: TRBV6-1
size: .
CDR3: ASRGASSNTGELF

J: TRBJ2-3
V: TRBV7-6
size: .
CDR3: ASSFSRQGTDTQY

J: TRBJ1-2
V: TRBV25-1
size: .
CDR3: ASREKTGDGYT

J: TRBJ2-7
V: TRBV30
size: .
CDR3: AWSWDRGMLISSYEQY

J: TRBJ2-7
V: TRBV28
size: .
CDR3: ASSPSVGLAGGQRYEQY

J: TRBJ2-7
V: TRBV11-2
size: once
CDR3: ASSLGGAGAYTHYEQY

J: TRBJ2-7
V: TRBV6-1
size: .
CDR3: ASSEAGGLAGEHEQY

J: TRBJ2-7
V: TRBV6-5
size: .
CDR3: ASSSAGVYEQY

J: TRBJ2-6
V: TRBV21-1
size: few
CDR3: ASSRQSGANVLT

J: TRBJ2-1
V: TRBV27
size: .
CDR3: ASSLFTGEQF

J: TRBJ1-3
V: TRBV25-1
size: few
CDR3: ASSDGGSSGNTIY

J: TRBJ2-1
V: TRBV14
size: .
CDR3: ASSQDRAREVENEQF

J: TRBJ1-5
V: TRBV27
size: once
CDR3: ASSLSSPTGDHQPQH

J: TRBJ2-1
V: TRBV4-1
size: .
CDR3: ASSQEVLATEQF